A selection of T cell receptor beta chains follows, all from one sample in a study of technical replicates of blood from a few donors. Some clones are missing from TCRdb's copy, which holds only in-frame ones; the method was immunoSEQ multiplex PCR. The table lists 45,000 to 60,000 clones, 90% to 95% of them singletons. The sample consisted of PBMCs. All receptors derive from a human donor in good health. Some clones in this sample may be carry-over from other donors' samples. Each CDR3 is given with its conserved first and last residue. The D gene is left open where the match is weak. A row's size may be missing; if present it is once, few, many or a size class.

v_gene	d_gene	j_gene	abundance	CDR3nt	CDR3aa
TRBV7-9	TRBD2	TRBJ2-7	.	TGTGCCAGCAGCTCTGCTAGCGGGCTCTCCTACGAGCAGTACTTC	CASSSASGLSYEQYF
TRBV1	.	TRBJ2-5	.	TGCACCAGCCCCAAGCGGCTAGCGGGGGTCAAAAGGAGGGAGACCCAGTACTTC	CTSPKRLAGVKRRETQYF
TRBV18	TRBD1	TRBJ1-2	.	TGTGCCAGCTCACTTTGGACAGGGGGTGACAATGGCTACACCTTC	CASSLWTGGDNGYTF
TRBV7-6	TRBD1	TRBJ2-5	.	TGTGCCAGCAGCTCCCGGGACAGGGGGCAGGAGACCCAGTACTTC	CASSSRDRGQETQYF
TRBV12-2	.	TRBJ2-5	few	TGTGCAAGTCGCTTACTCCTAGCGGGTAACCAAGAGACCCAGTACTTC	CASRLLLAGNQETQYF
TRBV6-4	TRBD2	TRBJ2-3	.	TGTGCCAGCAGTGAGAGTAGCGGGGGCGGTGATACGCAGTATTTT	CASSESSGGGDTQYF
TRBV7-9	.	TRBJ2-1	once	TGTGCCAGCAGCCCTCCCCGCGGCGCTGAATCCTACAATGAGCAGTTCTTC	CASSPPRGAESYNEQFF
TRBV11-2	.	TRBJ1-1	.	TGTGCCAGCTCCACTCTCCAGGGGACCCCTGAAGCTTTCTTT	CASSTLQGTPEAFF
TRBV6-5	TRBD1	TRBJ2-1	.	TGTGCCAGCAGAAAACAGGGGGCCAATGAGCAGTTCTTC	CASRKQGANEQFF
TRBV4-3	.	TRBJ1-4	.	TGCGCCAGCAGCCCGAGAGGGCAGCTTAATGAAAAACTGTTTTTT	CASSPRGQLNEKLFF